These T cell receptor beta chains were read from a single sample in a study of blood T cells in healthy people across ages. TCRdb reprocessed the 5' RACE reads with MiXCR, giving one entry per CDR3 protein. The sample consists of roughly 1,300,000 distinct CDR3 sequences, approximately 63% of them appearing once. Source material: blood. All receptors come from a young man in good health. The CDR3 runs from the conserved cysteine through the conserved F or W. Fields, in order: V gene, CDR3 length, CDR3 protein.

TRBV7-6 14 CASSSSGTLVEAFF
TRBV20-1 10 CSAGGLGYTF
TRBV25-1 13 CASSEWAEETQYF
TRBV10-3 11 CATLDAYEQYF
TRBV12-3/TRBV12-4 15 CASSSFPGVADTQYF
TRBV2 14 CASSETARSNEQFF
TRBV12-3/TRBV12-4 13 CASSGLAHEKLFF
TRBV7-9 14 CASSLPGTLYEQYF
TRBV5-1 16 CASGPWDAADTDTQYF
TRBV11-2 15 CASSLGQELNYGYTF
TRBV5-1 15 CASSTSGRGSYEQYF
TRBV9 17 CASSPPRELARNYGYTF
TRBV7-2 16 CASTLFWSVPSGELFF
TRBV7-7 17 CASSLAAGTNPLGTQYF
TRBV20-1 15 CSAEGPGGNTDTQYF
TRBV10-2 14 CASSINTGATEAFF
TRBV12-3/TRBV12-4 12 CASRKGANVLTF
TRBV19 14 CASSIGDFNGELFF
TRBV20-1 14 CSARTYGRLGEQYF
TRBV12-3/TRBV12-4 15 CASSLGQGAQSPLHF
TRBV4-1 13 CASSTQGTDTQYF
TRBV20-1 14 CSARDGALGGAQYF
TRBV20-1 11 CSARGRNGYTF
TRBV6-6 15 CASSGAFFSYNEQYF
TRBV4-1 15 CASSQVYGTAYEQYF
TRBV28 15 CASSFSRGQLYGYTF
TRBV7-9 10 CAWSPYEQYF